This is a list of T cell receptor beta chains from one sample in a study of control samples from healthy donors and cancer patients. Generated by immunoSEQ multiplex PCR, the TCRdb table keeps only in-frame clones and is missing some. The table includes some 100,000 clones, roughly 87% detected once. Specimen: blood. All receptors come from a woman between 45 and 65 years old in good health. Both conserved end residues are part of each CDR3. D genes are given only for firm matches. The listing skips clone size in some rows; elsewhere it reads once, few, many or a size class.

abundance,j_gene,v_gene,d_gene,CDR3aa,CDR3nt
NA,TRBJ1-4,TRBV18,TRBD1,CASSPWTGPGATNEKLFF,TGTGCCAGCTCACCATGGACAGGACCGGGCGCAACTAATGAAAAACTGTTTTTT
NA,TRBJ2-1,TRBV6-6,NA,CASSYSGGSSYNEQFF,TGTGCCAGCAGTTACTCGGGCGGAAGCTCCTACAATGAGCAGTTCTTC
few,TRBJ2-5,TRBV4-3,TRBD1,CASSQMGQLIPQETQYF,TGCGCCAGCAGCCAGATGGGACAGCTGATTCCCCAAGAGACCCAGTACTTC
NA,TRBJ1-1,TRBV18,NA,CASKADRSNTEAFF,TGTGCCAGCAAAGCGGACAGATCGAACACTGAAGCTTTCTTT
NA,TRBJ2-6,TRBV7-3,NA,CASSYWGSGANVLTF,TGTGCCAGCAGTTATTGGGGGTCTGGGGCCAACGTCCTGACTTTC
NA,TRBJ1-1,TRBV7-2,NA,CASSPYGQPEAFF,TGTGCCAGCAGCCCTTACGGACAGCCTGAAGCTTTCTTT
NA,TRBJ1-5,TRBV4-3,NA,CASSQDDGRNQPQHF,TGCGCCAGCAGCCAAGATGATGGGAGGAATCAGCCCCAGCATTTT
NA,TRBJ2-7,TRBV19,TRBD1,CASSMPRTGQDEQYF,TGTGCCAGTAGTATGCCGAGGACAGGGCAGGACGAGCAGTACTTC
NA,TRBJ2-3,TRBV7-2,TRBD1,CASSKTGAKGTDTQYF,TGTGCCAGCAGCAAGACAGGGGCGAAGGGCACAGATACGCAGTATTTT
NA,TRBJ2-7,TRBV5-6,NA,CASRIQTYEQYF,TGTGCCAGCAGAATTCAAACCTACGAGCAGTACTTC
NA,TRBJ2-3,TRBV11-2,NA,CASSLDNARRRTDTQYF,TGTGCCAGCAGCTTAGATAACGCGCGTCGGCGCACAGATACGCAGTATTTT
once,TRBJ2-7,TRBV20-1,TRBD2,CSASIPGGPAEQYF,TGCAGTGCTAGTATTCCGGGGGGGCCGGCCGAGCAGTACTTC
NA,TRBJ2-6,TRBV20-1,NA,CSASPWGTGANVLTF,TGCAGTGCTAGTCCATGGGGGACTGGGGCCAACGTCCTGACTTTC
NA,TRBJ2-1,TRBV29-1,NA,CSAGEDEQFF,TGCAGCGCGGGGGAGGATGAGCAGTTCTTC
NA,TRBJ2-5,TRBV11-3,TRBD2,CASSLRTSGLETQYF,TGTGCCAGCAGCTTAAGGACTAGCGGGTTGGAGACCCAGTACTTC
few,TRBJ1-5,TRBV30,NA,CAWSPYSNQPQHF,TGTGCCTGGAGTCCCTATAGCAATCAGCCCCAGCATTTT
NA,TRBJ1-1,TRBV19,NA,CASSIDRNTEAFF,TGTGCCAGTAGTATAGACCGGAACACTGAAGCTTTCTTT
NA,TRBJ1-5,TRBV27,NA,CASSLGQFSQPQHF,TGTGCCAGCAGTTTAGGACAGTTTTCTCAGCCCCAGCATTTT
NA,TRBJ2-1,TRBV4-1,NA,CASSPPQDGEQFF,TGCGCCAGCAGCCCCCCCCAGGACGGTGAGCAGTTCTTC
NA,TRBJ2-5,TRBV5-1,TRBD1,CASSWYDRDRKTQYF,TGCGCCAGCAGCTGGTACGACAGGGACAGAAAGACCCAGTACTTC
NA,TRBJ2-1,TRBV27,NA,CASSLFYSSYNEQFF,TGTGCCAGCAGTTTATTCTATAGCTCCTACAATGAGCAGTTCTTC
NA,TRBJ2-1,TRBV10-1,NA,CASSDGGFSSYNEQFF,TGCGCCAGCAGTGATGGCGGGTTTAGCTCCTACAATGAGCAGTTCTTC